These 18 T cell receptor beta chains originate from one sample sequenced in a study of post-analysis software for immune sequencing data. Findings and limits, study-wide: Five TRBV segments, including TRBV5-6, TRBV5-1 and TRBV20-1, were more frequent in patients than controls.

These receptors have no identified antigens. Researchers reported that TCR beta cDNA libraries carried unique molecular identifiers. In TCRdb, the PCR reads were re-called with MiXCR into one record per CDR3 protein. The data hold more than 450,000 distinct CDR3 sequences, with 44% observed a single time. Material for sequencing was blood. The source is a girl between 5 and 17 years old with multiple sclerosis.

A remark on this clonotype: A much larger clone is a single base away; this may be a read error. The chain has TRBV27 and TRBJ2-5, with 7 bases aligning to TRBD1. The CDR3 is 13 amino acids. The V gene end was trimmed by 6 bases and the J gene end by 2 bases; junction bases not matched to a gene: 3. Germline V lookup: CDR1 MNHEY, CDR2 SMNVEV (reference sequence). CDR3 DNA: TGTGCCAGCAGGTTCAGGGGGCAAGAGACCCAGTACTTC. Amino acid sequence: CASRFRGQETQYF.

V usage is TRBV12-3 or TRBV12-4 and J usage is TRBJ1-2, with 10 bases identical to TRBD1. The CDR3 has 16 amino acids. The trim removed 6 bases at V and 5 bases at J, leaving 12 bases unmatched. Here the CDR3 DNA reads TGTGCCAGCAGCCTCATCGGGACAGGGGATTGGTATGGCTACACCTTC. Protein product: CASSLIGTGDWYGYTF.

The rearrangement uses TRBV20-1 and TRBJ2-5; 10 bases fit TRBD2. The V segment lost 3 bases and the J segment 2 bases; nucleotides outside the gene matches: 3. CDR3 length equals 14 residues. Germline lookup yields CDR1 DFQATT and CDR2 SNEGSKA (reference sequence). Written as DNA, the CDR3 is TGCAGTGCTAGGACTAGCGGGTTTCAAGAGACCCAGTACTTC. Residues: CSARTSGFQETQYF.

This clonotype has only a few counts. This could be a read error, since a much larger clone is one nucleotide away. This sequence joins TRBV20-1 and TRBJ1-2, with D possibly being TRBD1 (5 bases). The CDR3 has 12 residues. With 3 bases removed from V and 3 bases from J, the gap between germline ends came to 8 bases. CDR1 and CDR2 (germline): DFQATT, SNEGSKA (reference sequence). CDR3 residues: CSARGRDYGYTF. Here the CDR3 DNA reads TGCAGTGCTAGGGGCAGGGACTATGGCTACACCTTC.

The gene calls are TRBV6-6 and TRBJ1-2; weak D call: TRBD1 (5 bases). The CDR3 is 13 amino acids. V gave up 2 bases and J gave up 8 bases, with 12 bases separating them. The germline V gene has CDR1 MNHNY and CDR2 SVGAGI (reference sequence). The CDR3 DNA follows: TGTGCCAGCAGTTACCTCCAGGGAAGGGGCTACACCTTC. This sequence encodes CASSYLQGRGYTF.

The chain has TRBV5-6 and TRBJ2-7; the match to TRBD1 covers 7 bases. Germline V gives CDR1 SGHDT, CDR2 YYEEEE. This CDR3 is 14 amino acids long. Trimming removed 0 bases from V and 2 bases from J; junction bases left unmatched: 2. The CDR3 region has the DNA TGTGCCAGCAGCTTGGGGGACAGCACCTACGAGCAGTACTTC. This gives the protein CASSLGDSTYEQYF.

V and J are TRBV20-1 and TRBJ2-5, with D possibly TRBD1 on 5 matching bases. CDR3 length: 13 residues. CDR1 is DFQATT and CDR2 is SNEGSKA in the germline V gene (reference sequence). V gave up 6 bases and J gave up 5 bases, with 16 bases separating them. Written as DNA, the CDR3 is TGCAGTGCGTGGACATCCCCGGTGGAGACCCAGTACTTC. Amino acids: CSAWTSPVETQYF.

The chain joins TRBV6-5 to TRBJ2-1; D gene ambiguous. Trimming took off 7 bases at V and 9 bases at J, with 10 bases between the two ends. This CDR3 has 11 amino acids. Germline CDR1 MNHEY, CDR2 SVGAGI. CDR3 amino acids: CASIGGGEQFF. The CDR3 nucleotides are TGTGCCAGCATAGGTGGCGGTGAGCAGTTCTTC.

This clonotype was detected a few times. V gene TRBV5-5 combines with J gene TRBJ2-4; D may be TRBD1 (5 bases). Germline V CDR1 and CDR2: SGHKS, YYEKEE (reference sequence). The V and J ends lost 4 bases and 13 bases respectively, with 18 bases between them. The CDR3 runs 13 residues. The CDR3, as DNA: TGTGCCAGCAGCCGACAGACGGAGAATACACAGTACTTC. As protein: CASSRQTENTQYF.

A few counts support this clonotype. The chain couples TRBV24-1 to TRBJ1-2, with 7 bases aligning to TRBD1. The CDR3 spans 13 residues. The germline CDR1 and CDR2 sequences are KGHDR and SFDVKD. Trimming took 7 bases from V and 0 from J; bases not matched to a gene: 1. DNA for the CDR3: TGTGCCACCAGCGGGACAGCTAACTATGGCTACACCTTC. It encodes CATSGTANYGYTF.

This chain joins TRBV7-2 and TRBJ2-1, with D perhaps TRBD2 (5 bases). V was shortened by 3 bases and J by 10 bases, with 16 bases between the two germline ends. CDR3 size: 14 residues. Germline-derived CDR1 and CDR2 are SGHTA and FQGNSA. The CDR3 DNA is TGTGCCAGCAGCTTCGACACCTGGACTTTGGAGCAGTTCTTC. It encodes CASSFDTWTLEQFF.

In regard to this clonotype: A much larger clone differs by one base, so this may be a read error. V is TRBV12-3 or TRBV12-4 and J is TRBJ2-7, with TRBD1 identical over 8 bases. CDR3 length: 13 amino acids. V shed 1 base, J shed 5 bases, and the junction held 1 base outside the gene matches. The CDR3: CASSLETGDEQYF. As DNA, the CDR3 is TGTGCCAGCAGTTTAGAGACAGGGGACGAGCAGTACTTC.

The rearrangement uses TRBV29-1 and TRBJ1-1, with D tentatively TRBD1 (6 bases). CDR1 is SQVTM, CDR2 ANQGSEA, per germline. The CDR3 spans 15 residues. V was cut by 8 bases and J by 6 bases, with 25 bases left in between. The CDR3 region has the DNA TGCAGCCACACTCTCGCGAGTGGGGGCAGCGCTGAAGCTTTCTTT. Translating it yields CSHTLASGGSAEAFF.

The chain joins TRBV12-3 or TRBV12-4 to TRBJ2-3; D is perhaps TRBD1 or TRBD2 (5 bases each). CDR3 length equals 16 residues. Trimming cost V 6 bases and J 4 bases, with 20 bases left between them. This CDR3 is CASRPMRQKGADTQYF. The CDR3 DNA follows: TGTGCCAGCAGGCCTATGAGACAGAAGGGAGCAGATACGCAGTATTTT.

This clonotype was seen a few times. The chain links TRBV29-1 to TRBJ2-3, with 8 bases matching TRBD1. Germline lookup yields CDR1 SQVTM and CDR2 ANQGSEA. V shed 5 bases and J 4 bases; nucleotides not matched to a gene: 8. The CDR3 contains 14 residues. The CDR3 region is CSVRQGLGADTQYF. DNA of the CDR3: TGCAGCGTTCGACAGGGGCTGGGCGCAGATACGCAGTATTTT.

The chain links TRBV6-5 to TRBJ2-2; D possibly corresponds to TRBD2 (6 bases). V lost 6 bases and J lost 7, with 9 bases in between. Germline V gene lookup returns CDR1 MNHEY and CDR2 SVGAGI. This CDR3 is built from 12 residues. The CDR3, as DNA: TGTGCCAGCAGGCGGGGTCTCGGGGAGCTGTTTTTT. This codes for CASRRGLGELFF.

This clonotype was seen once. A read error is possible here, since a much larger clone lies one base away. The chain employs TRBV20-1 and TRBJ2-5; D perhaps matches TRBD2 (6 bases). Germline lookup yields CDR1 DFQATT and CDR2 SNEGSKA (reference sequence). V shed 6 bases and J shed 7 bases, with 18 bases lying between them. The CDR3 sequence is 13 residues long. This CDR3 reads CSAGTANGGTQYF. CDR3 bases: TGCAGTGCAGGGACTGCAAATGGCGGGACCCAGTACTTC.

With regard to this clonotype: One end of the junction is discordant with germline, which a read error may explain. The chain combines TRBV7-2 with TRBJ2-7, with 9 bases identical to TRBD2. Germline lookup yields CDR1 SGHTA and CDR2 FQGNSA. This CDR3 region has 15 residues. The CDR3 DNA follows: TGTGCCGGCAGCTATAGCGGGGGTCCTTTGAACGAGCAGTACTTC. It specifies CAGSYSGGPLNEQYF.